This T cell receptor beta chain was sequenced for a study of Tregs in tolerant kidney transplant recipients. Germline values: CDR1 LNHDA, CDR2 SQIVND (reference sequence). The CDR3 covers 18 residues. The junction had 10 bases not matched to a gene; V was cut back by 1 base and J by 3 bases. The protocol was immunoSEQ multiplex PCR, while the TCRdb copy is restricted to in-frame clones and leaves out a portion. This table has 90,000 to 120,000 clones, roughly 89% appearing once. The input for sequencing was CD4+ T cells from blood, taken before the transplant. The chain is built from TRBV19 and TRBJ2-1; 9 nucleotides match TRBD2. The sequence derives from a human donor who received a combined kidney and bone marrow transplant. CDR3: CASSIGGSSGIYYNEQFF. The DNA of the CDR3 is TGTGCCAGTAGTATAGGGGGATCTAGCGGGATATACTACAATGAGCAGTTCTTC.